This record covers a single TCR beta chain. The target of this receptor is not known. No base-level quality is on record; no much larger clone is a single base apart. The sample is drawn from a study of control samples from healthy donors and cancer patients (dated by TCRdb to the early 2020s). CDR1 and CDR2, per the germline V gene, are SQVTM and ANQGSEA. Relative to germline, V is 5 bases shorter and J is 0 bases shorter, with 11 bases between their ends. Measured from the cysteine to the phenylalanine, the CDR3 is 14 residues long. Left in the record is the CDR3 DNA by itself, 42 bases read in frame from the first base. Libraries were prepared through the immunoSEQ multiplex PCR assay. In TCRdb, the immuneACCESS table is reduced to in-frame sequences with V and J assigned. These tables do not hold every clone; where another copy was compared, an unresolved V gene accounts for under half, and the others remain unexplained. The sample has around 170,000 clones on record, 85% to 90% of them singletons. Of the sample, 4% to 6% falls within the top ten clones.

The sequence is built from TRBV29-1 and TRBJ2-4; the D region possibly corresponds to TRBD1 (6 bases align). This TCR derives from a woman aged 25 to 39 in good health. The sample was blood. The CDR3 here reads CSVLWGLAKNIQYF. The nucleotides are TGCAGCGTTTTGTGGGGGCTAGCCAAAAACATTCAGTACTTC.